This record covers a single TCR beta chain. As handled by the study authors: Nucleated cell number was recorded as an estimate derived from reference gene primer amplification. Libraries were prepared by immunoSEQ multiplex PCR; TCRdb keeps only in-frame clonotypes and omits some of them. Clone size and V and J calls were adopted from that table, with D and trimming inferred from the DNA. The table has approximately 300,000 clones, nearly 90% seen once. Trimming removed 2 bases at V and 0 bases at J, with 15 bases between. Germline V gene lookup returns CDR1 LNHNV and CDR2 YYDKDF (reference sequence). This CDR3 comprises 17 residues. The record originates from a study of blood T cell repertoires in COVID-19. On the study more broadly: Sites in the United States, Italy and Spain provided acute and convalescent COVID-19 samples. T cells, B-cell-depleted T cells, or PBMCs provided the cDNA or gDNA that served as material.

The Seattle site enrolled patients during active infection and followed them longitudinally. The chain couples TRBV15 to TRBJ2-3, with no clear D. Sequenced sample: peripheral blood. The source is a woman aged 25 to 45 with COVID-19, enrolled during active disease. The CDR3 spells CATSRLSLSPSTDTQYF. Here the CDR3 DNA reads TGTGCCACCAGCAGATTGAGTCTTTCCCCTAGCACAGATACGCAGTATTTT.